This TCR beta chain was recorded in a study of human T cells and chemical hapten exposure. The sample holds a few counts of this clonotype. As yet, its antigen is unknown. Study results and limitations: Compared with pre-sensitization or healthy control sets, expanded TCRs clustered more.

This CDR3 has 19 amino acids. The junction had 11 bases not matched to a gene; V was cut back by 0 bases and J by 0 bases. The germline gives CDR1 SGHRS, CDR2 YFSETQ. This sample's time point: patch test 1, 2 weeks after DPC sensitization. Indicated treatment: therapeutic diphenylcyclopropenone sensitization with weekly scalp DPC. One entry per CDR3 protein results from TCRdb running MiXCR on the RACE reads. The sample contains about 340,000 distinct CDR3 sequences, approximately 6.3% of which appear only once. The sequences come from whole blood, collected in connection with sensitization to the hapten diphenylcyclopropenone (DPC). V and J are TRBV5-1 and TRBJ1-4; 7 bases fit TRBD1. The clonotype was recovered from a woman between 18 and 30 years old with alopecia areata. Some clones in this sample may be carry-over from other donors' samples. Here the CDR3 reads CASSLGTTGIVSTNEKLFF. Here the CDR3 DNA reads TGCGCCAGCAGCTTGGGGACGACAGGGATAGTTTCAACTAATGAAAAACTGTTTTTT.